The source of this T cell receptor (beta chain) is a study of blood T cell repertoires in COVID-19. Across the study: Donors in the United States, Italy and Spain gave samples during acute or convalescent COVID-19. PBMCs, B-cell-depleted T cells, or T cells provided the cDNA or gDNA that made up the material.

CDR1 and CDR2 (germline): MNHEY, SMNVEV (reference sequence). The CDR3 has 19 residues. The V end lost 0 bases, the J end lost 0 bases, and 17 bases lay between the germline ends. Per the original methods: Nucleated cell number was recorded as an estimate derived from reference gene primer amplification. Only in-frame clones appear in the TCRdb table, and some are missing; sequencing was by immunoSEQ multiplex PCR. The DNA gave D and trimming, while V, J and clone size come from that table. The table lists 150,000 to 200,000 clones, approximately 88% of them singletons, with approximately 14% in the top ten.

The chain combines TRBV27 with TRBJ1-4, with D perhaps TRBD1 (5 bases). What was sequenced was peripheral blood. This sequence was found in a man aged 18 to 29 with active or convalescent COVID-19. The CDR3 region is CASSLSPGPPLATNEKLFF. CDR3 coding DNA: TGTGCCAGCAGTTTATCACCAGGGCCGCCCCTTGCAACTAATGAAAAACTGTTTTTT. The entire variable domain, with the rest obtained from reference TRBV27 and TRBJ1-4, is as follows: EAQVTQNPRYLITVTGKKLTVTCSQNMNHEYMSWYRQDPGLGLRQIYYSMNVEVTDKGDVPEGYKVSRKEKRNFPLILESPSPNQTSLYFCASSLSPGPPLATNEKLFFGSGTQLSVL.